This TCR beta chain was identified in a study of control samples from healthy donors and cancer patients. Clones were read by immunoSEQ multiplex PCR, and TCRdb kept only the in-frame ones, dropping some. Of approximately 120,000 clones in the sample, about 90% were seen once. Trimming took off 3 bases at V and 5 bases at J, with 9 bases between the two ends. Looked up from germline, CDR1 is SGDLS and CDR2 is YYNGEE. The CDR3 length is 14 residues. The source of this sequence is a man between 18 and 29 years old in good health. This rearrangement joins TRBV9 to TRBJ1-6; D gene unclear. The specimen sequenced was blood. CDR3 sequence (DNA): TGTGCCAGCAGCGCCGGAACAAATAATTCACCCCTCCACTTT. It translates to CASSAGTNNSPLHF.